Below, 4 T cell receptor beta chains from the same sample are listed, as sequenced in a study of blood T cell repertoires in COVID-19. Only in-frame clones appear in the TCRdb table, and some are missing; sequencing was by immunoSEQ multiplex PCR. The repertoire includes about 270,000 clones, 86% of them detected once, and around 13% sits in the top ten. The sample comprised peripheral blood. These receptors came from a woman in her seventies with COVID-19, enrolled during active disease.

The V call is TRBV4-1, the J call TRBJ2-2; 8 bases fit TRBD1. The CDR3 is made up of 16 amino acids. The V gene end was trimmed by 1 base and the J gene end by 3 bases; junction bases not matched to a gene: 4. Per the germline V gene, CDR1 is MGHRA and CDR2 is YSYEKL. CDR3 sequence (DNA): TGCGCCAGCAGCCAAGCGCCAGGGGGCGACACCGGGGAGCTGTTTTTT. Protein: CASSQAPGGDTGELFF.

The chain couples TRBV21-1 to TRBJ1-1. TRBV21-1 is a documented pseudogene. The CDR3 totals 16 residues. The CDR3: CASSKEGNRGGTEAFF. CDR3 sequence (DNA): TGTGCCAGCAGCAAAGAAGGTAATAGGGGGGGCACTGAAGCTTTCTTT.

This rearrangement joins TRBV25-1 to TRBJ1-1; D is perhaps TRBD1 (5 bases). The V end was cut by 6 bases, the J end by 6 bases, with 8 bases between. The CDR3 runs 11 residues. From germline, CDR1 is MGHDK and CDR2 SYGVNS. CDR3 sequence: CASRTGPEAFF. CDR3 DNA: TGTGCCAGCAGAACAGGCCCTGAAGCTTTCTTT.

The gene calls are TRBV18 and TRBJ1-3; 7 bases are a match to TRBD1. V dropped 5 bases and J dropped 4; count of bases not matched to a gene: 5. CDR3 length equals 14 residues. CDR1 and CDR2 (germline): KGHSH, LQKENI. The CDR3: CASSADRAGNTIYF. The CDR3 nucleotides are TGTGCCAGCTCAGCTGACAGGGCAGGAAACACCATATATTTT.